This TCR beta chain stems from a study of T cell responses to AZD1222 COVID-19 vaccine. Notes on the study in general: Nearly half of spike-specific TCRs reportedly target unmutated variant regions.

Profiling relied on immunoSEQ multiplex PCR, and the TCRdb table lists in-frame clones only, not all of them. The sample has tens of thousands of clones, around nine tenths seen once. A note on this clone: Its target is unknown.

Pooling of second doses given at about 4 or about 12 weeks was done. The germline V gene has CDR1 SQVTM and CDR2 ANQGSEA. The CDR3 length is 17 residues. The ends lost 4 bases at V and 0 bases at J; junction bases unmatched: 12. The sample consisted of peripheral blood, taken 28 days after the second AZD1222 dose. This chain joins TRBV29-1 and TRBJ2-3; 8 bases line up with TRBD2. The sequence came from an adult who received the AZD1222 COVID-19 vaccine. CDR3 loop: CSVAASGLLESTDTQYF. CDR3 bases: TGCAGCGTTGCGGCTAGCGGGCTCCTAGAGAGCACAGATACGCAGTATTTT.